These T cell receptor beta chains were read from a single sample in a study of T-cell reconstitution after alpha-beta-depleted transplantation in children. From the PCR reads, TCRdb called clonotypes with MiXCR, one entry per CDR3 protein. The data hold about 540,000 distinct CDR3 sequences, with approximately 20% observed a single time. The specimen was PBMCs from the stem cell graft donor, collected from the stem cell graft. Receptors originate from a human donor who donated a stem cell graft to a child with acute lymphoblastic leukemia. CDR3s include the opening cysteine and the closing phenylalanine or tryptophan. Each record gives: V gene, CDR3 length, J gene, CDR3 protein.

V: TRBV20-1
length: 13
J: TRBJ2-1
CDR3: CSAVYTGYNEQFF

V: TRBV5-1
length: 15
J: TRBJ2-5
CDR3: CASSIRQGYQETQYF

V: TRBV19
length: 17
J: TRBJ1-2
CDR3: CASSAWVGTGALTGYTF

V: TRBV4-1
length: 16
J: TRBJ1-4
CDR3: CASSQVERQDNEKLFF

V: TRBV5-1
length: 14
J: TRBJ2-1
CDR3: CASSFLAGGDEQFF

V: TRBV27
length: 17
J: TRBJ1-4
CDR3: CASSLSPGLEANEKLFF

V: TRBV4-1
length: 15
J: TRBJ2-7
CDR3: CASSQATEGPREQYF

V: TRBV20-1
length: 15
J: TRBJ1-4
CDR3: CSARNESQGGEKLFF

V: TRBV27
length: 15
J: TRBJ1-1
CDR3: CASSLSSLGSTEAFF

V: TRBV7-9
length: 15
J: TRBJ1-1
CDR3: CASSLATGGSTEAFF

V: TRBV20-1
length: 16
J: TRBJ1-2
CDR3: CSARAGLGADRDGYTF

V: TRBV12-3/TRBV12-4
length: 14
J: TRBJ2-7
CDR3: CASSPRTGYYEQYF

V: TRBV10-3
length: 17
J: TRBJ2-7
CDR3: CAIRNSDRGLFSHEQYF

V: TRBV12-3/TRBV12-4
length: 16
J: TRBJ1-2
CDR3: CASSIYDRGHTYGYTF

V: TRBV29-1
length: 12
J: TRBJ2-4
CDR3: CSVEGYEDIQYF

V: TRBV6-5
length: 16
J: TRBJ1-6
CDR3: CASSYSPGTGGSPLHF

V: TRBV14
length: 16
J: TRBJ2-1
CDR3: CASRAGTRSKRNEQFF

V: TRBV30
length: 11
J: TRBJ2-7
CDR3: CAWSGTYEQYF

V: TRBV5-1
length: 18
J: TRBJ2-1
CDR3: CASSPGTGVRSHSNEQFF

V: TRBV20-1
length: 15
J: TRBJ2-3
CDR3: CSAIIGRTSTDTQYF

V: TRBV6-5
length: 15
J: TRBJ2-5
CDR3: CASSYEAGGGETQYF

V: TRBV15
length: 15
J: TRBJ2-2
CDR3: CATSRKREGTGELFF

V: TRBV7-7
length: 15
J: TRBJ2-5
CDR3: CASSLVAGGEETQYF

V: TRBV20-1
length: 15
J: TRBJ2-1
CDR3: CSASTAGVSYNEQFF

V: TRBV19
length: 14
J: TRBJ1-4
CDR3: CASSIGSPALKLFF

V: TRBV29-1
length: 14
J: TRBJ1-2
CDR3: CSVIDRADFYGYTF

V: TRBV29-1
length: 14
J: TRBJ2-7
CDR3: CSVEGGLVGYEQYF

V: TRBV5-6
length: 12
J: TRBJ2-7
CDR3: CASSETGVEQYF

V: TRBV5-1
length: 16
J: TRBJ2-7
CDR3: CASSGLAGGSDYEQYF

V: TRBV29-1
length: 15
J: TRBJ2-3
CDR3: CSAKKGGTSTDTQYF

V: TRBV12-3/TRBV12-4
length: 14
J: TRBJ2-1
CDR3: CASSLGTRANEQFF

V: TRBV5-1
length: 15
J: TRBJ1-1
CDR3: CASSLGYADGTEAFF

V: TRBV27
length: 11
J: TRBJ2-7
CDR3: CASGLLVEQYF

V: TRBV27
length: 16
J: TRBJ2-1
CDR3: CASSPRIGAGFYEQFF

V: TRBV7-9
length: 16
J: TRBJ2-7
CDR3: CASSFPRDREDSEQYF

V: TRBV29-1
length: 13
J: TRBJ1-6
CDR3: CSVDDGSNSPLHF

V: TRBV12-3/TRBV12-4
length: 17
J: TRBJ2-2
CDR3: CASSSWTSGSNTGELFF

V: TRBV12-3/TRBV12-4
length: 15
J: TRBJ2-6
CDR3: CATVMGPSGANVLTF

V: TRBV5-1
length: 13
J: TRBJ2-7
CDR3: CASSAQSSYEQYF

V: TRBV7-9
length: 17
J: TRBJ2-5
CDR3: CASSSWPGRWPRETQYF

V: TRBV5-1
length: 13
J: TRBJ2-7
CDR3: CASSLLGRYEQYF

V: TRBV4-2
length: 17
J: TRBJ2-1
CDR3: CASSQEFRTGGSNEQFF

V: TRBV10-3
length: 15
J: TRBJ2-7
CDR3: CAISEQDRGTYEQYF

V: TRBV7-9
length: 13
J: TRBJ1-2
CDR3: CASSYGQGNGYTF

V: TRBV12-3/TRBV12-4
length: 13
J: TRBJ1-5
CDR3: CASSGGGNQPQHF

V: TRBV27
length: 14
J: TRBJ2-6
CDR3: CASSETDRLHVLTF

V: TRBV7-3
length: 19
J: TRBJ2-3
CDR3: CASSLGSPTSGGLVDTQYF

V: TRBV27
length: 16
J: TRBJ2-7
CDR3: CASRRRKTGDLNEQYF